The next 3 T cell receptor beta chains were all read from a single sample in a study of T cell responses to AZD1222 COVID-19 vaccine. Clones were read by immunoSEQ multiplex PCR, and TCRdb kept only the in-frame ones, dropping some. The sample has about 64,000 clones, just over 90% seen once. The sample here was peripheral blood, taken 28 days after the second dose of the MenACWY control vaccine. These receptors originate from an adult who received the MenACWY meningococcal vaccine as a control.

The chain recombines TRBV9 with TRBJ2-6; D is unclear. This CDR3 spans 15 amino acids. Germline CDR1 SGDLS, CDR2 YYNGEE. Trimming stripped 0 bases from V and 0 bases from J, with 4 bases between. The CDR3 here is CASSVGSSGANVLTF. The CDR3 DNA follows: TGTGCCAGCAGCGTAGGGAGCTCTGGGGCCAACGTCCTGACTTTC.

This clone has only one observation. V is TRBV4-2 and J is TRBJ2-2, with TRBD2 matching 7 bases. The germline CDR1 and CDR2 sequences are LGHNA and YNFKEQ. V trimming: 3 bases; J trimming: 6 bases; junction bases outside the gene matches: 1. CDR3 length: 13 amino acids. The CDR3 reads CASSQAGAGELFF. The DNA for the CDR3 is TGTGCCAGCAGCCAGGCGGGGGCCGGGGAGCTGTTTTTT.

The chain joins TRBV5-5 to TRBJ2-7; 7 bases map to TRBD1. There are 16 residues in the CDR3. Losses at the gene ends were 2 bases for V and 0 bases for J; bases not matched to a gene: 8. Germline CDR1 and CDR2: SGHKS and YYEKEE (reference sequence). CDR3 sequence reads: CASSFVSRGSSYEQYF. The DNA for the CDR3 is TGTGCCAGCAGCTTCGTTTCCAGGGGGAGCTCCTACGAGCAGTACTTC. Full variable domain (remainder filled in from reference TRBV5-5 and TRBJ2-7): DAGVTQSPTHLIKTRGQQVTLRCSPISGHKSVSWYQQVLGQGPQFIFQYYEKEERGRGNFPDRFSARQFPNYSSELNVNALLLGDSALYLCASSFVSRGSSYEQYFGPGTRLTVT.